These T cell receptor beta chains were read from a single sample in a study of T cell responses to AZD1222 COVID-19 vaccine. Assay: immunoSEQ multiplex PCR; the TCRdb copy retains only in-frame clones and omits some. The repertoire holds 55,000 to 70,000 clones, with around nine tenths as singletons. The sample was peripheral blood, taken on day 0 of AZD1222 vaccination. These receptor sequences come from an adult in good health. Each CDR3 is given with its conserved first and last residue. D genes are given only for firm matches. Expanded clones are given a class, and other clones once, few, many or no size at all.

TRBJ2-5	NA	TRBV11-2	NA	CASSGFQVGRETQYF	TGTGCCAGCAGCGGATTTCAGGTCGGGCGAGAGACCCAGTACTTC
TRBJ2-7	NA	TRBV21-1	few	CASSVTREGLKSYEQYF	TGTGCCAGCAGCGTTACGCGGGAGGGCCTGAAGTCCTACGAGCAGTACTTC
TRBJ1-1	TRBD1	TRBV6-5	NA	CASSFHRGETEAFF	TGTGCCAGCAGTTTCCACAGGGGGGAAACTGAAGCTTTCTTT
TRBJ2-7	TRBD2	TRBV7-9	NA	CASSLTGGKAYEQYF	TGTGCCAGCAGCTTAACGGGAGGGAAGGCCTACGAGCAGTACTTC
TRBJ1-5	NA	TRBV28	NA	CASSLGRTNNQPQHF	TGTGCCAGCAGTTTGGGCAGAACGAACAATCAGCCCCAGCATTTT
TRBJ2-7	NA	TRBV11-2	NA	CASSFPRSFSDSYEQYF	TGTGCCAGCAGCTTTCCCAGGAGTTTTTCGGACTCCTACGAGCAGTACTTC
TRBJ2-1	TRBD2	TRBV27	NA	CASTIAGASYNEQFF	TGTGCCAGCACCATAGCGGGAGCGTCCTACAATGAGCAGTTCTTC
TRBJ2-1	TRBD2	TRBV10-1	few	CASSEGLAGSISYNEQFF	TGCGCCAGCAGTGAGGGACTAGCCGGGAGTATATCCTACAATGAGCAGTTCTTC
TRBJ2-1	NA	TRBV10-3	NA	CAISGVDGDDEQFF	TGTGCCATCAGTGGAGTTGACGGGGACGATGAGCAGTTCTTC
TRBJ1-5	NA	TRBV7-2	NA	CASSLVGKNQPQHF	TGTGCCAGCAGCTTAGTGGGCAAGAATCAGCCCCAGCATTTT
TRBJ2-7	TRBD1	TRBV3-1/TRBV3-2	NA	CASSQTGTVPIEQYF	TGTGCCAGCAGCCAAACCGGGACAGTTCCGATCGAGCAGTACTTC
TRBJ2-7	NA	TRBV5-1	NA	CASSVRDPPYEQYF	TGCGCCAGCAGCGTCCGGGACCCCCCCTACGAGCAGTACTTC
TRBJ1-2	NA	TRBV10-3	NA	CAISPEGNYGYTF	TGTGCCATCAGTCCGGAGGGTAACTATGGCTACACCTTC
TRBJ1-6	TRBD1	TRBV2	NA	CASSDRDSPNSPLHF	TGTGCCAGCAGTGACCGGGACAGTCCTAATTCACCCCTCCACTTT
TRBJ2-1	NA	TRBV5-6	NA	CASSLGIYNEQFF	TGTGCCAGCAGCTTGGGCATTTACAATGAGCAGTTCTTC
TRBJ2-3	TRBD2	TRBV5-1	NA	CASSLWLAGPRDTQYF	TGCGCCAGCAGCTTGTGGCTAGCGGGACCTCGGGATACGCAGTATTTT
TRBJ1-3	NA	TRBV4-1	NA	CASSQESGVSGNTIYF	TGCGCCAGCAGCCAAGAATCAGGAGTCTCTGGAAACACCATATATTTT
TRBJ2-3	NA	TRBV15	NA	CATSAITGLFTDTQYF	TGTGCCACCAGTGCCATTACAGGGTTGTTCACAGATACGCAGTATTTT
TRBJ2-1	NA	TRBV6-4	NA	CASSDGAGSYNEQFF	TGTGCCAGCAGTGACGGCGCAGGCTCCTACAATGAGCAGTTCTTC
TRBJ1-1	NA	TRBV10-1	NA	CASSGQFNTEAFF	TGCGCCAGCAGTGGACAGTTCAACACTGAAGCTTTCTTT
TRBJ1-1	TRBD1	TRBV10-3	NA	CAISEWGQGARTEAFF	TGTGCCATCAGTGAGTGGGGACAGGGGGCAAGGACTGAAGCTTTCTTT
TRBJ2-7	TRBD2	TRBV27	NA	CASSSGASGTPEQYF	TGTGCCAGCAGTTCGGGGGCTAGCGGGACCCCCGAGCAGTACTTC
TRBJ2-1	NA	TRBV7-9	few	CASSLDEAPYNEQFF	TGTGCCAGCAGCTTAGATGAGGCTCCCTACAATGAGCAGTTCTTC
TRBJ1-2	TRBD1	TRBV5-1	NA	CASSLAAGGNYGYTF	TGCGCCAGCAGCTTGGCGGCAGGGGGTAACTATGGCTACACCTTC
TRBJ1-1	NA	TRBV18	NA	CASSPGDSNTEAFF	TGTGCCAGCTCACCAGGGGACTCGAACACTGAAGCTTTCTTT
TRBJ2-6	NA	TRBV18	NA	CASSLRGMGANVLTF	TGTGCCAGCTCACTAAGGGGGATGGGGGCCAACGTCCTGACTTTC
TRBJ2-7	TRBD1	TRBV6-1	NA	CASSEEQGASYEQYF	TGTGCCAGCAGTGAAGAACAGGGGGCCTCCTACGAGCAGTACTTC
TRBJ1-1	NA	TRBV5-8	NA	CASSRTVGGSEAFF	TGTGCCAGCAGCCGGACAGTTGGTGGGAGTGAAGCTTTCTTT
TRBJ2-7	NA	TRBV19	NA	CASSDSVYEQYF	TGTGCCAGTAGCGACAGTGTTTACGAGCAGTACTTC
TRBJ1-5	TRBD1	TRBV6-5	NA	CASRRTGGDSQPQHF	TGTGCCAGCAGAAGGACAGGGGGCGACAGTCAGCCCCAGCATTTT
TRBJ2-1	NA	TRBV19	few	CASSITPEGYNEQFF	TGTGCCAGTAGTATTACCCCCGAGGGCTACAATGAGCAGTTCTTC
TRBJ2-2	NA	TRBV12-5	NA	CASGLVDPSGPGELFF	TGTGCTAGTGGTTTGGTCGACCCAAGCGGGCCCGGGGAGCTGTTTTTT
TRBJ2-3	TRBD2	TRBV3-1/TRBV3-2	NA	CASSRSIAGGRDTQYF	TGTGCCAGCAGCCGCTCCATAGCGGGAGGGCGAGATACGCAGTATTTT
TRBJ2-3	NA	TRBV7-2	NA	CASSPKRMGGDTQYF	TGTGCCAGCAGCCCCAAACGGATGGGCGGGGATACGCAGTATTTT
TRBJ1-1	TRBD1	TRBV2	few	CASRNRGQNTEAFF	TGTGCCAGCAGGAACAGGGGCCAGAACACTGAAGCTTTCTTT
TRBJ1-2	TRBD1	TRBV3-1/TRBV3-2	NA	CASSQGEGGSYGYTF	TGTGCCAGCAGCCAAGGTGAAGGGGGCAGCTATGGCTACACCTTC
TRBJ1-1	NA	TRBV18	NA	CASSPYTEGGTEAFF	TGTGCCAGCTCACCATATACCGAAGGGGGCACTGAAGCTTTCTTT
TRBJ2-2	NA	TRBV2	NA	CASSEVTGNTGELFF	TGTGCCAGCAGTGAAGTTACAGGGAACACCGGGGAGCTGTTTTTT
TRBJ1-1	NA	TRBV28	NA	CASSQGTLMNTEAFF	TGTGCCAGCAGCCAGGGGACGTTGATGAACACTGAAGCTTTCTTT
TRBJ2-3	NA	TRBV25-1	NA	CASSDPIGPRTDTQYF	TGTGCCAGCAGTGATCCTATAGGGCCTCGCACAGATACGCAGTATTTT
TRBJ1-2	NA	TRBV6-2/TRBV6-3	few	CASSYRGDGYTF	TGTGCCAGCAGTTACCGGGGGGATGGCTACACCTTC
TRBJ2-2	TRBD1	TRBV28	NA	CASRSGGRDTGELFF	TGTGCCAGCAGGTCAGGGGGCCGGGACACCGGGGAGCTGTTTTTT
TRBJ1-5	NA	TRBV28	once	CASSTTWTEKGSNQPQHF	TGTGCCAGCAGTACCACTTGGACAGAAAAGGGAAGCAATCAGCCCCAGCATTTT
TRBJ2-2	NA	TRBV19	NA	CASTRGGTGELFF	TGTGCCAGTACCCGGGGTGGCACCGGGGAGCTGTTTTTT
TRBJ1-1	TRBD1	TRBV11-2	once	CASSRNRGTTFF	TGTGCCAGCAGCCGAAACAGGGGTACAACTTTCTTT
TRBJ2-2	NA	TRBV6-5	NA	CASRGFDTGELFF	TGTGCCAGCAGGGGATTTGACACCGGGGAGCTGTTTTTT